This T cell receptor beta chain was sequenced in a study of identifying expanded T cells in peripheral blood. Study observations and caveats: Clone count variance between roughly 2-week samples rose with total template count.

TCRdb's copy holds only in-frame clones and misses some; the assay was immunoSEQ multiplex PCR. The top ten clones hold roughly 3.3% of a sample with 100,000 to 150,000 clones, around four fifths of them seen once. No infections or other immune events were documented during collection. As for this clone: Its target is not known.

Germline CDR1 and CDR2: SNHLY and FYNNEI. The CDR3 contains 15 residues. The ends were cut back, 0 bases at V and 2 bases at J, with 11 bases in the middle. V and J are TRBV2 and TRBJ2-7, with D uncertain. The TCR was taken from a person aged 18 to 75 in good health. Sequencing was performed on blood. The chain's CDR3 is CASSEALGFTYEQYF. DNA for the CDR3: TGTGCCAGCAGTGAAGCTCTGGGGTTTACCTACGAGCAGTACTTC.